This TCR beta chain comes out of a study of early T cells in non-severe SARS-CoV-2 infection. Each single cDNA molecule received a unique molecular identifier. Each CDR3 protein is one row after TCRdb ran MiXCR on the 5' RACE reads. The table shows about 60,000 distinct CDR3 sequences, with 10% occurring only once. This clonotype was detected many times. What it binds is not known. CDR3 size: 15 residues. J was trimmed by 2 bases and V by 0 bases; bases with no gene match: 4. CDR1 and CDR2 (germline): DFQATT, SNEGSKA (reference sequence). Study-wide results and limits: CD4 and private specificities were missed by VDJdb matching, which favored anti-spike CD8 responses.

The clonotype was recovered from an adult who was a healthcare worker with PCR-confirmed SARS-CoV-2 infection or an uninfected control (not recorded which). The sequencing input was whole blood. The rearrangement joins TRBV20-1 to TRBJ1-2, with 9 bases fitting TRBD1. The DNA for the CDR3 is TGCAGTGCTAGAGATCCGGGACAGGGAAACTATGGCTACACCTTC. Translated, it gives CSARDPGQGNYGYTF.